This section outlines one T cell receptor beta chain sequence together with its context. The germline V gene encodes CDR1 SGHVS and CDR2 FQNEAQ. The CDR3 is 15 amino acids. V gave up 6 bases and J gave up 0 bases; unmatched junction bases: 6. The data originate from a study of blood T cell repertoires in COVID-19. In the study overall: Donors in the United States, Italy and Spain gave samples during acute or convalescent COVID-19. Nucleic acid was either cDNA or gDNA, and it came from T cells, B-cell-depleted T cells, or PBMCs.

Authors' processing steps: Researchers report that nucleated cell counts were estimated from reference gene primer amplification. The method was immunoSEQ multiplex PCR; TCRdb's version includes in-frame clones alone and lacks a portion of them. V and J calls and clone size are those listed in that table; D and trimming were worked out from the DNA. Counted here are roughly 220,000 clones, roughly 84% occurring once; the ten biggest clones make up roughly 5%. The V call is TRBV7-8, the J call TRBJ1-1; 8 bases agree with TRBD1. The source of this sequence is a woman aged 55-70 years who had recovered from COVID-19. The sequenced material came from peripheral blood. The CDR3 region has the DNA TGTGCCAGCAGACAAGGACAGGGTGTGAACACTGAAGCTTTCTTT. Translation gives CASRQGQGVNTEAFF.